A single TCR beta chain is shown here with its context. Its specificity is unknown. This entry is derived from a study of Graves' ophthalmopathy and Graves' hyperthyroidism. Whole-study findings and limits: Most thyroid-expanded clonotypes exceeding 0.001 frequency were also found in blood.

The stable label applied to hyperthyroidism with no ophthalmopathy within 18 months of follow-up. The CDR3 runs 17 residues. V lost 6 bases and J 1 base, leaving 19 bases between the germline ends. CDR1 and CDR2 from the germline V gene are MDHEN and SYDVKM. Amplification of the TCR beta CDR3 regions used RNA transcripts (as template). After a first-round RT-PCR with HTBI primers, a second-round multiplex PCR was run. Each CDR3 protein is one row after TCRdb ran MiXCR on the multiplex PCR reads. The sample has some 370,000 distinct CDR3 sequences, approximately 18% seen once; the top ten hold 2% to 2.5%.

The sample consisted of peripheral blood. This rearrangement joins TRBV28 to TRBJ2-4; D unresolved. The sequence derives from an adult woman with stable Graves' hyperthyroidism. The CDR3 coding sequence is TGTGCCAGCAGCACATCCACCCTGGTTTTGGCCAAAAACATTCAGTACTTC. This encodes CASSTSTLVLAKNIQYF.